This T cell receptor beta chain was sequenced for a study of control samples from healthy donors and cancer patients. Germline V gene sequence: CDR1 SGHNT, CDR2 YENEEA. The germline V and J ends were trimmed by 6 bases and 4 bases, with 15 bases remaining between them. The CDR3 is 15 residues long. Profiling relied on immunoSEQ multiplex PCR, and the TCRdb table lists in-frame clones only, not all of them. The repertoire holds 70,000 to 80,000 clones, with 80% to 90% as singletons. V and J are TRBV11-3 and TRBJ2-2; weak D call: TRBD1 (5 bases). The sequence was collected from a woman aged 60 to 75 with head and neck cancer. What was sequenced was PBMCs. DNA of the CDR3: TGTGCCAGCAGTCCGGCAGGGTCTGGCACCGGGGAGCTGTTTTTT. This translates into CASSPAGSGTGELFF.